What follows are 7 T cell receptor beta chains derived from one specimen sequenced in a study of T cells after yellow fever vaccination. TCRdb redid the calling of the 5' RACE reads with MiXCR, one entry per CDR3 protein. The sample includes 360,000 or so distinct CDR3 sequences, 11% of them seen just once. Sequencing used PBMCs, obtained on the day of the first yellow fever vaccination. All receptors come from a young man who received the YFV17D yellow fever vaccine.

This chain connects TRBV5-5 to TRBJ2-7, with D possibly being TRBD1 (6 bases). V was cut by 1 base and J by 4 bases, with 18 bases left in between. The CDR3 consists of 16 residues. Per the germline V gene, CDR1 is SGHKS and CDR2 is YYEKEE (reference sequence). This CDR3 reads CASSLPRDTRQYEQYF. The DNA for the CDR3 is TGTGCCAGCAGCTTGCCCCGGGACACCAGGCAATACGAGCAGTACTTC.

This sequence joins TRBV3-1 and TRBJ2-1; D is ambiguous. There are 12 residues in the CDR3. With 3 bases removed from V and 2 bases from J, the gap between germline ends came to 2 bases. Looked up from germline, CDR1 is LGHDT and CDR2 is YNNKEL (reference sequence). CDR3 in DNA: TGTGCCAGCAGCCATGCCTACAATGAGCAGTTCTTC. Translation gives CASSHAYNEQFF.

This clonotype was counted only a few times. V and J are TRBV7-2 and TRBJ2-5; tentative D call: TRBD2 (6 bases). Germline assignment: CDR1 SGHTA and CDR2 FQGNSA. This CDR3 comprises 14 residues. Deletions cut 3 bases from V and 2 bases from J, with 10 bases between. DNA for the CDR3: TGTGCCAGCAGCTTTTACAGCGGGCAAGAGACCCAGTACTTC. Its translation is CASSFYSGQETQYF.

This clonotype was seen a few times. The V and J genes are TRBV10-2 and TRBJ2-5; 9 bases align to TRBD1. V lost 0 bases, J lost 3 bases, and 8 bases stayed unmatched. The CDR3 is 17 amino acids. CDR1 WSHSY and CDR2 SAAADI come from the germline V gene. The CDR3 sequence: CASSESNNRGLEETQYF. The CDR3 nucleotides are TGCGCCAGCAGTGAGTCTAATAACAGGGGGCTGGAAGAGACCCAGTACTTC.

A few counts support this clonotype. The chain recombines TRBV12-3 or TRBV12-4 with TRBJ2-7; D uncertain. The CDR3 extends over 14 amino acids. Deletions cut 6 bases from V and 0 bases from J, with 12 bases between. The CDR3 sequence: CASSPGMSSYEQYV. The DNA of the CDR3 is TGTGCCAGCAGCCCTGGCATGAGCTCCTACGAGCAGTACGTC.

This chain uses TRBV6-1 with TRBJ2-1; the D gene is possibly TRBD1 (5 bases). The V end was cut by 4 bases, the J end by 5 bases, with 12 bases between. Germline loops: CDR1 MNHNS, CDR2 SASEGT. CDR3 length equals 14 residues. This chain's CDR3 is CASSVIGVNNEQFF. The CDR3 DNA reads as TGTGCCAGCAGTGTAATAGGGGTTAACAATGAGCAGTTCTTC.

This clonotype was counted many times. DNA for the CDR3: TGTGCCAGCAGTTTCACGACTGAAGCTTTCTTT. Protein: CASSFTTEAFF. The V gene is TRBV12-3 or TRBV12-4, the J gene TRBJ1-1; D uncertain. The CDR3 sequence is 11 residues long. V gave up 3 bases and J gave up 5 bases, with 4 bases separating them.